This paragraph covers one T cell receptor beta chain sequence. Its antigen is still unknown. This entry belongs to a study of regulatory T cells in long-lasting Graves disease. General study results and limits: More public clonotypes were shared by persistent patients (about 3,000) than by new patients (roughly 1,000).

Time point of the sample: newly diagnosed GD, antithyroid drugs for less than 3 months. Extracted RNA from PBMCs served as the source of the TCR library. With 6 bases removed from V and 8 bases from J, the gap between germline ends came to 19 bases. This CDR3 comprises 14 residues. The authors built TCR beta libraries using iRepertoire HTBI primers and Arm-PCR of CDR3 regions. MiXCR, applied by TCRdb to the multiplex PCR reads, yields one record per CDR3 protein. The sample consists of approximately 400,000 distinct CDR3 sequences, about 15% of them appearing once. This sample was also put to use in a study of T cells in Graves' hyperthyroidism and ophthalmopathy.

The sequence came from a woman in her twenties or thirties with Graves disease. The chain uses TRBV12-3 or TRBV12-4 and TRBJ1-2; D is unclear. Sequenced here: peripheral blood mononuclear cells (PBMCs), sampled at new diagnosis, from a patient treated with antithyroid drugs. The CDR3 region is CASSFGLQVGGYTF. The CDR3 DNA sequence: TGTGCCAGCAGCTTTGGGTTGCAGGTTGGCGGCTACACCTTC.